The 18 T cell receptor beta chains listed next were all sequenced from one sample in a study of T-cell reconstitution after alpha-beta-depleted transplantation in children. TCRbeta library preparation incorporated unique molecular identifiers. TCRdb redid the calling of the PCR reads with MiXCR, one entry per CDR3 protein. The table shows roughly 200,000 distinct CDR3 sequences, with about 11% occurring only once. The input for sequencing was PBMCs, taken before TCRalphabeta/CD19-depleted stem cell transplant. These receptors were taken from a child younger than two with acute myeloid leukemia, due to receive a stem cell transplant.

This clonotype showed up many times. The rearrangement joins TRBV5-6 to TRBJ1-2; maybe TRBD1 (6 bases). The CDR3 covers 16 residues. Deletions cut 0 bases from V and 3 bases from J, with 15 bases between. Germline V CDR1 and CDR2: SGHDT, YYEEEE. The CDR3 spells CASSLGAGGVYYGYTF. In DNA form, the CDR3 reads TGTGCCAGCAGCTTGGGGGCTGGGGGCGTATACTATGGCTACACCTTC.

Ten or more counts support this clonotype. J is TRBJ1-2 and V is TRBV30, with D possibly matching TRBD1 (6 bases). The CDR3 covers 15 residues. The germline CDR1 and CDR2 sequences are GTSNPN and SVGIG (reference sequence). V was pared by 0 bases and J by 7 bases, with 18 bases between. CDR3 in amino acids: CAWSVRTTGIAGYTF. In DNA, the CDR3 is TGTGCCTGGAGTGTAAGGACTACAGGGATTGCTGGCTACACCTTC.

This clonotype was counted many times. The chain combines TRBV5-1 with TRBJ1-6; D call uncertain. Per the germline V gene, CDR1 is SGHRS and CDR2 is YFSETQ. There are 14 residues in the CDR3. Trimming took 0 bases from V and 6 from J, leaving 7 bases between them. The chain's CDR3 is CASSLAQINSPLHF. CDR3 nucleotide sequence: TGCGCCAGCAGCTTGGCACAGATTAATTCACCCCTCCACTTT.

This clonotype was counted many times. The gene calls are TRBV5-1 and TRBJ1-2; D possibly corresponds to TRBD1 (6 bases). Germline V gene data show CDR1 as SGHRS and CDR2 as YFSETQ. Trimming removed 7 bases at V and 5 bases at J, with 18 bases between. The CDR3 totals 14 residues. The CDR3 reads CASARQDLAYGYTF. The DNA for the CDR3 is TGCGCCAGCGCCAGACAGGACCTAGCATATGGCTACACCTTC.

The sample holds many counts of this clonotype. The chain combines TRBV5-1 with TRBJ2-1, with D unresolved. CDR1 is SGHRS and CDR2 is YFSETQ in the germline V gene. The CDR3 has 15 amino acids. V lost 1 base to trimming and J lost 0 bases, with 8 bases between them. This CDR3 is CASSLWQSSYNEQFF. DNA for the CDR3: TGCGCCAGCAGCTTGTGGCAGAGCTCCTACAATGAGCAGTTCTTC.

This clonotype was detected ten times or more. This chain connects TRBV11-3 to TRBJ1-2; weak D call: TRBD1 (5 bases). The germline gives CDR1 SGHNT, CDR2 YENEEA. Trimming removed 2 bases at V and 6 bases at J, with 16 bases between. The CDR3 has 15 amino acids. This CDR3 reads CASSLTPRGGNGYTF. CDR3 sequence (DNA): TGTGCCAGCAGCTTAACCCCCCGTGGGGGAAATGGCTACACCTTC.

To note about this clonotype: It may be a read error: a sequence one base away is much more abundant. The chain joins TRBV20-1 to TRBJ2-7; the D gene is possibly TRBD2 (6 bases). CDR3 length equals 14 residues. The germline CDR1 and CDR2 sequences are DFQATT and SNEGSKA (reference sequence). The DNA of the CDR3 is TGCAGTGCTGCTGGCAGGGAGGCTCACTACGAGCAGAACTTC. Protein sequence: CSAAGREAHYEQNF.

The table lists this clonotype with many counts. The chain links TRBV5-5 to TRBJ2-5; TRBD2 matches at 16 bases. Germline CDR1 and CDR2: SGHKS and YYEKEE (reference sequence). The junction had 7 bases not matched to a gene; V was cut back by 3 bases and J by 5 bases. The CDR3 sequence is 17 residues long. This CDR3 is CASSSGLAGGEWETQYF. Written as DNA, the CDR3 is TGTGCCAGCAGCTCGGGACTAGCGGGAGGGGAGTGGGAGACCCAGTACTTC. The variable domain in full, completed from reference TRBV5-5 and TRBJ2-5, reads DAGVTQSPTHLIKTRGQQVTLRCSPISGHKSVSWYQQVLGQGPQFIFQYYEKEERGRGNFPDRFSARQFPNYSSELNVNALLLGDSALYLCASSSGLAGGEWETQYFGPGTRLLVL.

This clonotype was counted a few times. In DNA, the CDR3 is TGTGCCAGCAGCTTAAGTCCAGGGACCGGGGAGCTGTTTTTT. Protein product: CASSLSPGTGELFF. The chain carries TRBV7-2 and TRBJ2-2; D may be TRBD1 (5 bases). This CDR3 has 14 residues. Germline CDR1 reads SGHTA; CDR2 reads FQGNSA. V lost 2 bases and J lost 5, with 9 bases in between.

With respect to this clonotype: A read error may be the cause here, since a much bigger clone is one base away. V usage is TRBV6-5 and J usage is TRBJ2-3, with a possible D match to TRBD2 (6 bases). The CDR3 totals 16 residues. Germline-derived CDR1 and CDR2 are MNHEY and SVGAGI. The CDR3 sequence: CTSSYSAGPGTDTQYF. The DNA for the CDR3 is TGTACCAGCAGTTACTCGGCGGGGCCTGGCACAGATACGCAGTATTTT.

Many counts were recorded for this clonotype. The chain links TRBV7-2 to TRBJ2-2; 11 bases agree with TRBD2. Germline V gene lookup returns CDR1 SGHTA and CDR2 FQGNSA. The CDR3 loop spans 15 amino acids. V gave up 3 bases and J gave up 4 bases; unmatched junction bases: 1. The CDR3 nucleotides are TGTGCCAGCAGCTTGGGACTAGCGGCCACCGGGGAGCTGTTTTTT. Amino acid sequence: CASSLGLAATGELFF. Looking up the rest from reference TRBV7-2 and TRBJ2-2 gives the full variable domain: GAGVSQSPSNKVTEKGKDVELRCDPISGHTALYWYRQSLGQGLEFLIYFQGNSAPDKSGLPSDRFSAERTGGSVSTLTIQRTQQEDSAVYLCASSLGLAATGELFFGEGSRLTVL.

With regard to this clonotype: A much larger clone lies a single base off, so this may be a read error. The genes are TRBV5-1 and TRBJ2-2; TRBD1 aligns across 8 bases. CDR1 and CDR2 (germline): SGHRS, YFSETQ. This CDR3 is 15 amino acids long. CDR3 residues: CASSRTGMGSGELSF. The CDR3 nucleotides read TGCGCCAGCAGCCGGACAGGGATGGGGTCCGGGGAGCTGTCTTTT.

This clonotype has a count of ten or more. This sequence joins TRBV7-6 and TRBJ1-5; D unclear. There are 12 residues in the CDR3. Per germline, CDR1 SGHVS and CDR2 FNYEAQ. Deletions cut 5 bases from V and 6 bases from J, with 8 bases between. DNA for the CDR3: TGTGCCAGCAGCGTGACCGGTCAGCCCCAGCATTTT. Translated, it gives CASSVTGQPQHF.

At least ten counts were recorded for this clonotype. CDR3 residues: CSATFRDSLYEQYF. The CDR3 DNA sequence: TGCAGTGCTACCTTCCGGGACTCCCTTTACGAGCAGTACTTC. The rearrangement links TRBV20-1 to TRBJ2-7; perhaps TRBD2 as D (6 bases). The CDR3 contains 14 residues. The germline V gene encodes CDR1 DFQATT and CDR2 SNEGSKA (reference sequence). The V and J ends lost 4 bases and 4 bases respectively, with 17 bases between them.

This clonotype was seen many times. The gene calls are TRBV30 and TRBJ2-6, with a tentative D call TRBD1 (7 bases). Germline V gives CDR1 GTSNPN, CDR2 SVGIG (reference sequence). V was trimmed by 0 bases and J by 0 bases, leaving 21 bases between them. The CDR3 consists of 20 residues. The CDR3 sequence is CAWSVQRGRGALSGANVLTF. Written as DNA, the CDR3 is TGTGCCTGGAGTGTACAGAGGGGCAGGGGGGCCCTCTCTGGGGCCAACGTCCTGACTTTC.

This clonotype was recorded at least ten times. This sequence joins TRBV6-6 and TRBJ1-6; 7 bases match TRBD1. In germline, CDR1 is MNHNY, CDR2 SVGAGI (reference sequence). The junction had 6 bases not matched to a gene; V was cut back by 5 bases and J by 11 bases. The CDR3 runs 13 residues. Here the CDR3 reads CASSNRGVTPLHF. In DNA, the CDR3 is TGTGCCAGCAGTAACAGGGGAGTCACACCCCTCCACTTT.

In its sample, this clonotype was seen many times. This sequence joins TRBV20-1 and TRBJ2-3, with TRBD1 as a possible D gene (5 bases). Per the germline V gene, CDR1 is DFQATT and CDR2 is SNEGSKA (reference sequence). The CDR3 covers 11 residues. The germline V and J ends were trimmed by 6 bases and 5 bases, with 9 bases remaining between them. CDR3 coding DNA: TGCAGTGCGGTTCAGGGAGATACGCAGTATTTT. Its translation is CSAVQGDTQYF.

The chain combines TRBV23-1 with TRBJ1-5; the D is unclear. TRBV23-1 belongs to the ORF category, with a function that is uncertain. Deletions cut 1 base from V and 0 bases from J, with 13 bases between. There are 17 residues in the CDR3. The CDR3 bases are TGCGCCAGCAGTCAATTAGAGCGTTGTGATAGCAATCAGCCCCAGCATTTT. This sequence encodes CASSQLERCDSNQPQHF.